This entry concerns a single T cell receptor (beta chain). Its antigen target is currently unknown. No base quality information exists; no much larger clone differs at one position. The sample is drawn from a study of chemoradiotherapy in HPV16-positive cancers (dated by TCRdb to 2022 to 2024). In the study overall: Using functional T-cell assays on cells from two HPV16-positive patients, the researchers defined candidate HPV-specific T-cell clones and common TCR motifs. The study asked whether T-cell immunity to the HPV oncoproteins E6 and E7 changes during chemoradiotherapy and whether this immunity affects survival. The candidate HPV-specific TCRs and motifs were then tracked in TCR repertoires from about 93 patients with HPV-related cancers. What the authors observed across the whole study: The survival association was reported for HPV16-positive patients, and the functional definition of HPV-specific T cells was derived from only two HPV16-positive patients. Improved recurrence-free survival in HPV16-positive patients was associated with expansion of HPV-responsive T cells during chemoradiotherapy. Expansion of candidate HPV-specific clones and E7-related TCR motifs was observed in the tumor microenvironment during treatment, whereas no such expansion was observed for non-HPV-specific T cells.

Repertoires were sampled repeatedly over the course of chemoradiotherapy, so clonal expansion could be followed in the tumor microenvironment. V loses 6 bases at its end and J loses 4 bases; junction bases beyond the gene matches: 13. Looking up the germline V gene yields CDR1 SNHLY and CDR2 FYNNEI. Including cysteine and phenylalanine, the CDR3 has 17 amino acids. The entry retains the CDR3 DNA only, 51 bases that are in frame from base 1. The library was generated by the immunoSEQ multiplex PCR assay. Here the immuneACCESS table is served through TCRdb, limited to in-frame sequences with V and J called. Missing clones are a known gap in these copies; in checked studies unresolved V genes cover under half, and the rest lacks a known reason. The sample table holds 20,000 to 25,000 clones, of which approximately 86% were seen once. About 4.6% of the sample goes to the ten largest clones.

The sequence links TRBV2 to TRBJ2-2, and 8 bases in between align with TRBD2. This sequence was found in a human donor with HPV-associated anogenital cancer. The sequencing here drew on blood, taken from a patient who underwent chemoradiotherapy. The DNA sequence is as follows: TGTGCCAGCAGACAGTTTACTAGCGGAGGGGGCACCGGGGAGCTGTTTTTT. It translates as CASRQFTSGGGTGELFF.